This T cell receptor beta chain was captured in a study of shared clonotypes between healthy human individuals. CD45RO-negative CD8 cells positively selected for CCR7 made up the naive population, which excluded terminally differentiated effector memory CD45RA+ cells. The table came from immunoSEQ multiplex PCR; TCRdb's copy has only in-frame clones and leaves some out. Of about 680,000 clones listed, about 92% are singletons. There are 18 residues in the CDR3. The V segment lost 3 bases and the J segment 5 bases; nucleotides outside the gene matches: 15. Looked up from germline, CDR1 is ENHRY and CDR2 is SYGVKD.

Specimen: naive CD8+ T cells sorted from blood. This chain connects TRBV10-3 to TRBJ2-7, with TRBD1 matching 11 bases. The sequence was obtained from a man aged 25 to 40 in good health. The CDR3 DNA follows: TGTGCCATCAGTGAACGGACAGGGGGCGTACAAATAGTCGACGAGCAGTACTTC. Its protein is CAISERTGGVQIVDEQYF.